The 30 T cell receptor beta chains below were found in one sample sequenced in a study of OX40 agonist ivuxolimab in advanced cancers. Library preparation used the immunoSEQ multiplex PCR assay. The source is immuneACCESS, and TCRdb retained only in-frame sequences with V and J called. Part of the clones is not carried over; for the studies checked, unresolved V genes explain less than half of this, and the remainder is unexplained. The sample has some 14,000 clones on record, 82% of them singletons. Around 45% of the sample is in the top ten clones. Sequenced here: CD4+ or CD8+ T cells sorted from blood, sampled in a trial of the OX40 agonist ivuxolimab. The receptors were sampled from an adult with an advanced solid tumor such as melanoma, head and neck, liver or kidney cancer.

This chain connects TRBV28 to TRBJ2-2; TRBD1 matches 7 bases. CDR1 and CDR2 from the germline V gene are MDHEN and SYDVKM. Unmatched junction bases numbered 5, after V lost 6 bases and J lost 4 bases. The CDR3 is 14 residues long. The CDR3 here is CASRPRQGTGELFF. In DNA, the CDR3 is TGTGCCAGCAGACCGCGACAGGGCACCGGGGAGCTGTTTTTT.

This sequence joins TRBV9 and TRBJ2-1; D could derive from TRBD1 or TRBD2 (5 bases each). The CDR3 totals 15 residues. Trimming shortened V by 0 bases and J by 5 bases, and 12 bases separated the two germline ends. Germline values: CDR1 SGDLS, CDR2 YYNGEE. The CDR3 bases are TGTGCCAGCAGCGTAGCAGGGACGGTGAACAATGAGCAGTTCTTC. This translates into CASSVAGTVNNEQFF.

The chain joins TRBV4-3 to TRBJ2-7; TRBD2 agrees at 9 bases. The CDR3 runs to 15 residues. Germline CDR1 LGHNA, CDR2 YSLEER. Losses at the gene ends were 1 base for V and 2 bases for J; bases not matched to a gene: 3. In nucleotides, the CDR3 is TGCGCCAGCAGCCAAGGAGCGGGAGGTACCTACGAGCAGTACTTC. It codes for CASSQGAGGTYEQYF.

The chain has TRBV18 and TRBJ2-1; D not resolved. The CDR3 is 13 residues long. The V end was cut by 6 bases, the J end by 2 bases, with 8 bases between. Germline CDR1 reads KGHSH; CDR2 reads LQKENI. In DNA, the CDR3 is TGTGCCAGCTCCTATGGGCCCTACAATGAGCAGTTCTTC. This codes for CASSYGPYNEQFF.

The chain uses TRBV28 and TRBJ2-7; D remains unclear. CDR1 is MDHEN, CDR2 SYDVKM, per germline. Trimming pared 5 bases from V and 2 bases from J, leaving 7 bases between. CDR3 length: 12 residues. The CDR3 region is CASSTSAYEQYF. The CDR3 DNA sequence: TGTGCCAGCAGTACCTCAGCCTACGAGCAGTACTTC.

The gene calls are TRBV7-9 and TRBJ2-2; no definite D call. Trimming removed 3 bases at V and 11 bases at J, with 19 bases between. CDR1 and CDR2 (germline): SEHNR, FQNEAQ (reference sequence). This CDR3 comprises 15 residues. CDR3 DNA sequence: TGTGCCAGCAGCTTCCCCCCGGACCTGAAGGATGAGCTGTTTTTT. Translating gives CASSFPPDLKDELFF. The variable domain in full, with the rest retrieved from reference TRBV7-9 and TRBJ2-2, is DTGVSQNPRHKITKRGQNVTFRCDPISEHNRLYWYRQTLGQGPEFLTYFQNEAQLEKSRLLSDRFSAERPKGSFSTLEIQRTEQGDSAMYLCASSFPPDLKDELFFGEGSRLTVL.

The J gene is TRBJ2-7, the V gene TRBV5-4; D may be TRBD2 (5 bases). The CDR3 length is 15 residues. Germline V gene sequence: CDR1 SGHNT, CDR2 YYREEE (reference sequence). The V and J ends lost 2 bases and 0 bases respectively, with 12 bases between them. The CDR3 sequence is CASSFGSGFSYEQYF. CDR3 DNA: TGTGCCAGCAGCTTCGGATCGGGATTCTCCTACGAGCAGTACTTC.

This rearrangement joins TRBV2 to TRBJ1-2; D is perhaps TRBD1 (6 bases). V lost 10 bases to trimming and J lost 1 base, with 13 bases between them. The germline V gene encodes CDR1 SNHLY and CDR2 FYNNEI. This CDR3 spans 13 amino acids. The CDR3 nucleotides are TGTGCCACCTTTTCAGGGGATAACTATGGCTACACCTTC. Protein sequence: CATFSGDNYGYTF.

V and J are TRBV5-6 and TRBJ2-3, with 9 bases lining up with TRBD2. The CDR3 loop spans 17 amino acids. Germline V gives CDR1 SGHDT, CDR2 YYEEEE. Trimming cost V 1 base and J 3 bases; bases outside gene matches: 9. CDR3 residues: CASSLTTSGFGTDTQYF. The CDR3 nucleotides are TGTGCCAGCAGCTTGACGACTAGCGGCTTCGGGACAGATACGCAGTATTTT.

The rearrangement links TRBV4-3 to TRBJ2-3; D perhaps matches TRBD1 (6 bases). The V end lost 0 bases, the J end lost 6 bases, and 10 bases lay between the germline ends. The CDR3 runs to 14 residues. CDR1 is LGHNA and CDR2 is YSLEER in the germline V gene. CDR3 nucleotides: TGCGCCAGCAGCCAAGAGGGGGCAGGGGATACGCAGTATTTT. Protein sequence: CASSQEGAGDTQYF.

Only one count was recorded for this clone. The V call is TRBV10-3, the J call TRBJ2-7; 14 nucleotides align to TRBD2. The junction had 3 bases not matched to a gene; V was cut back by 2 bases and J by 6 bases. Looked up from germline, CDR1 is ENHRY and CDR2 is SYGVKD. This CDR3 has 15 amino acids. CDR3 nucleotides: TGTGCCATCAGTGAGCCGACTAGCGGGAGGGCCGAGCAGTACTTC. It is translated as CAISEPTSGRAEQYF.

This clone has only one observation. This CDR3 is CASSWAGDGYTF. For the CDR3, the DNA is TGTGCCAGTAGTTGGGCAGGGGATGGCTACACCTTC. The rearrangement links TRBV19 to TRBJ1-2; tentatively, D is TRBD1 (6 bases). Germline V gene sequence: CDR1 LNHDA, CDR2 SQIVND (reference sequence). V lost 5 bases and J 6 bases, leaving 10 bases between the germline ends. The CDR3 consists of 12 residues.

The rearrangement uses TRBV5-6 and TRBJ2-5; D is perhaps TRBD2 (5 bases). V lost 4 bases and J 11 bases, leaving 12 bases between the germline ends. The CDR3 runs to 11 residues. Germline CDR1 and CDR2: SGHDT and YYEEEE. CDR3 DNA: TGTGCCAGCAGCCGGGGATCGGAGCAGTACTTC. Amino acid sequence: CASSRGSEQYF.

The V gene is TRBV19, the J gene TRBJ1-2; D is unclear. Germline CDR1 is LNHDA and CDR2 is SQIVND (reference sequence). The V and J ends lost 9 bases and 4 bases respectively, with 15 bases between them. This CDR3 region has 13 residues. Here the CDR3 reads CASGIPAGYGYTF. DNA for the CDR3: TGTGCCAGCGGAATTCCAGCGGGCTATGGCTACACCTTC.

This clone occurred once. The V and J genes are TRBV9 and TRBJ2-3; D is tentatively TRBD1 or TRBD2 (5 bases each). The germline V and J ends were trimmed by 0 bases and 3 bases, with 11 bases remaining between them. The CDR3 has 15 amino acids. Germline CDR1 reads SGDLS; CDR2 reads YYNGEE. CDR3 coding DNA: TGTGCCAGCAGCGTAGGAGGGGTACGTACAGATACGCAGTATTTT. Translating it yields CASSVGGVRTDTQYF.

The V call is TRBV27, the J call TRBJ2-5, with D tentatively TRBD2 (6 bases). Looked up from germline, CDR1 is MNHEY and CDR2 is SMNVEV (reference sequence). The V and J ends lost 1 base and 1 base respectively, with 13 bases between them. The CDR3 contains 16 residues. The CDR3 nucleotides are TGTGCCAGCAGTTTATTTTCTGGGGGACTCCAAGAGACCCAGTACTTC. This codes for CASSLFSGGLQETQYF.

This rearrangement joins TRBV28 to TRBJ1-1; the D gene is possibly TRBD1 (5 bases). The V and J ends lost 3 bases and 11 bases respectively, with 10 bases between them. The CDR3 runs to 11 residues. Germline V CDR1 and CDR2: MDHEN, SYDVKM. DNA for the CDR3: TGTGCCAGCAGTTTGGGGCCCGGGGCTTTCTTT. Amino acid sequence: CASSLGPGAFF.

This chain joins TRBV19 and TRBJ2-7; 7 bases agree with TRBD1. This CDR3 comprises 15 residues. Trimming at V came to 0 bases and at J to 3 bases, leaving 5 bases not matched to a gene. Germline V gives CDR1 LNHDA, CDR2 SQIVND (reference sequence). The CDR3 here is CASSIDTGAFYEQYF. Here the CDR3 DNA reads TGTGCCAGTAGTATAGATACAGGGGCGTTCTACGAGCAGTACTTC.

This rearrangement joins TRBV5-8 to TRBJ1-4; TRBD1 is a possible D gene (5 bases). CDR3 length equals 17 residues. V lost 4 bases, J lost 5 bases, and 21 bases lay in between. Germline lookup yields CDR1 SGHTS and CDR2 YDEGEE. This CDR3 is CASSRYETGTENEKLFF. The CDR3 DNA reads TGTGCCAGCAGCAGATATGAAACCGGGACGGAAAATGAAAAACTGTTTTTT.

The chain has TRBV6-5 and TRBJ1-5; 8 bases align to TRBD1. V gave up 5 bases and J gave up 2 bases; unmatched junction bases: 5. The V gene's germline CDR1 is MNHEY and CDR2 SVGAGI. The CDR3 is 15 residues long. CDR3 coding DNA: TGTGCCAGCAGTAGAGGACAGGGAGGCAATCAGCCCCAGCATTTT. Protein: CASSRGQGGNQPQHF.

By frequency in the sample, this clone is medium-sized. The chain carries TRBV7-9 and TRBJ1-6; 8 bases align to TRBD1. The junction had 6 bases not matched to a gene; V was cut back by 1 base and J by 7 bases. Germline CDR1 reads SEHNR; CDR2 reads FQNEAQ (reference sequence). CDR3 size: 16 residues. In nucleotides, the CDR3 is TGTGCCAGCAGCTTAGAAAGCGGGACAGGCAATTCACCCCTCCACTTT. Protein: CASSLESGTGNSPLHF.

The V gene is TRBV11-3, the J gene TRBJ2-1; D might be TRBD1 (6 bases). V shed 6 bases and J shed 5 bases, with 17 bases lying between them. The germline CDR1 and CDR2 sequences are SGHNT and YENEEA. The CDR3 spans 15 residues. The CDR3 sequence: CASSPTSTGNNEQFF. The CDR3 DNA reads TGTGCCAGCAGTCCTACCTCTACAGGGAACAATGAGCAGTTCTTC. Combining the CDR3 with reference TRBV11-3 and TRBJ2-1 gives the whole variable domain EAGVVQSPRYKIIEKKQPVAFWCNPISGHNTLYWYLQNLGQGPELLIRYENEEAVDDSQLPKDRFSAERLKGVDSTLKIQPAELGDSAVYLCASSPTSTGNNEQFFGPGTRLTVL.

The chain has TRBV25-1 and TRBJ2-7, with D possibly being TRBD1 (6 bases). In germline, CDR1 is MGHDK, CDR2 SYGVNS. CDR3 length: 13 residues. Trimming took off 8 bases at V and 1 base at J, with 12 bases between the two ends. In DNA, the CDR3 is TGTGCCAGCGCCGGGACACTTTCCTACGAGCAGTACTTC. Its translation is CASAGTLSYEQYF.

This chain uses TRBV19 with TRBJ2-7; D is perhaps TRBD2 (5 bases). The CDR3 covers 11 residues. V was shortened by 5 bases and J by 8 bases, with 10 bases between the two germline ends. CDR1 and CDR2 (germline): LNHDA, SQIVND (reference sequence). The CDR3 protein is CASSHSGKQYF. For the CDR3, the DNA is TGTGCCAGTAGTCACTCGGGGAAGCAGTACTTC.

The chain has TRBV15 and TRBJ2-3; 9 bases are shared with TRBD1. V shed 3 bases and J 5 bases; nucleotides not matched to a gene: 33. The length of the CDR3 is 24 residues. Per germline, CDR1 LNHNV and CDR2 YYDKDF (reference sequence). CDR3 amino acids: CATSSGEQGAPGPAGPPEVDTQYF. The CDR3 bases are TGTGCCACCAGCAGTGGAGAACAGGGGGCGCCCGGTCCAGCGGGGCCGCCCGAGGTAGATACGCAGTATTTT. The full variable domain, with the rest looked up from reference TRBV15 and TRBJ2-3, is DAMVIQNPRYQVTQFGKPVTLSCSQTLNHNVMYWYQQKSSQAPKLLFHYYDKDFNNEADTPDNFQSRRPNTSFCFLDIRSPGLGDTAMYLCATSSGEQGAPGPAGPPEVDTQYFGPGTRLTVL.

This clone has only a few counts. The chain has TRBV5-4 and TRBJ2-7, with 8 bases aligning to TRBD1. Germline V lookup: CDR1 SGHNT, CDR2 YYREEE (reference sequence). The CDR3 contains 13 residues. Trimming took 4 bases from V and 6 from J; bases not matched to a gene: 6. CDR3 DNA: TGTGCCAGCAGCGAGACAGGGGCGGCCGAGCAGTACTTC. Protein sequence: CASSETGAAEQYF. Supplemented by reference TRBV5-4 and TRBJ2-7, the full variable domain reads ETGVTQSPTHLIKTRGQQVTLRCSSQSGHNTVSWYQQALGQGPQFIFQYYREEENGRGNFPPRFSGLQFPNYSSELNVNALELDDSALYLCASSETGAAEQYFGPGTRLTVT.

The V gene is TRBV2, the J gene TRBJ2-3, with TRBD2 as a possible D gene (6 bases). The germline V gene has CDR1 SNHLY and CDR2 FYNNEI. V lost 6 bases, J lost 11 bases, and 12 bases lay in between. The CDR3 is 11 residues long. The CDR3 region is CASREGSRQYF. CDR3 coding DNA: TGTGCCAGCAGGGAGGGCTCTAGGCAGTATTTT.

The rearrangement joins TRBV29-1 to TRBJ2-7; 7 nucleotides match TRBD2. The germline V gene has CDR1 SQVTM and CDR2 ANQGSEA. CDR3 length equals 14 residues. The trim removed 5 bases at V and 3 bases at J, leaving 10 bases unmatched. In nucleotides, the CDR3 is TGCAGCGTTTCTGCTCCTCGCGGGGGCTACGAGCAGTACTTC. This encodes CSVSAPRGGYEQYF.

The CDR3 loop reads CASSLATGVGEQYF. Written as DNA, the CDR3 is TGTGCCAGCAGCTTAGCGACAGGGGTGGGGGAGCAGTACTTC. The chain links TRBV11-2 to TRBJ2-7; 8 bases match TRBD1. The CDR3 is 14 residues long. Trimming cost V 1 base and J 7 bases; bases outside gene matches: 6. Germline values: CDR1 SGHAT, CDR2 FQNNGV.

This chain links TRBV29-1 with TRBJ2-1; D is unresolved. Germline CDR1 is SQVTM and CDR2 is ANQGSEA. Deletions cut 4 bases from V and 0 bases from J, with 10 bases between. The CDR3 is 14 amino acids. CDR3 in DNA: TGCAGCGTTGGGATACCGATCTCCTACAATGAGCAGTTCTTC. Its translation is CSVGIPISYNEQFF.